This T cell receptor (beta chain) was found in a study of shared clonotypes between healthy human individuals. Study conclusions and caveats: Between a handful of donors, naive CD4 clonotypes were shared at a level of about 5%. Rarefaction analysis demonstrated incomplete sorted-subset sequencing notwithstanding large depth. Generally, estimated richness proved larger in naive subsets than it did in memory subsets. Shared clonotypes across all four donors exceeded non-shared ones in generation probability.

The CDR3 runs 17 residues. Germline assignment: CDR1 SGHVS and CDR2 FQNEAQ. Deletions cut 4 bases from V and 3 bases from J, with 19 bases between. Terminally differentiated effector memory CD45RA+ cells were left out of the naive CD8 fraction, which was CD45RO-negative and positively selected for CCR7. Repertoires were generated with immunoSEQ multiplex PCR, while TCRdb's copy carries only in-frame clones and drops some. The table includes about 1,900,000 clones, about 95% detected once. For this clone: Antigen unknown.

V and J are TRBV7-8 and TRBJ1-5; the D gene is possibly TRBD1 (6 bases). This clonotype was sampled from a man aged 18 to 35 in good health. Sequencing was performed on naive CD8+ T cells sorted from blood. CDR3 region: CASSYRPAQGNNQPQHF. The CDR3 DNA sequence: TGTGCCAGCAGCTATAGGCCTGCGCAGGGGAACAATCAGCCCCAGCATTTT.